Sequencing of this T cell receptor beta chain was carried out in a study of molecular identifiers for immune sequencing clone quantification. Study summary: With replicates, the RNA of roughly 21,000 or 96,000 naive CD8 cells was split five ways and four were sequenced.

A single record per CDR3 protein comes from TCRdb applying MiXCR to the PCR reads. This sample has 15,000 to 20,000 distinct CDR3 sequences, with about a fifth found just once. Losses at the gene ends were 6 bases for V and 3 bases for J; bases not matched to a gene: 4. CDR1 is SNHLY, CDR2 FYNNEI, per germline. The CDR3 runs to 13 residues. Sorting captured naive CD8 T cells as CD8+CD4-CCR7+CD45RA+. The chain carries TRBV2 and TRBJ1-2, with 7 nucleotides matching TRBD1. The sequence was collected from a human donor in good health. Some libraries in this study had Jurkat cell RNA spiked in. The specimen was naive CD8+ T cells from blood, with Jurkat cell RNA spiked in. As for subset: FACS-sorted CD8+CD4-CCR7+CD45RA+ naive T cells. DNA for the CDR3: TGTGCCAGCAGAGGGACAGCGGACTATGGCTACACCTTC. The encoded protein is CASRGTADYGYTF.